This T cell receptor gamma chain was identified in a study of γδ T cells in repeated Plasmodium falciparum infection. Study context: The natural-infection arm compared Malian children under seasonal malaria with matched Australian children.

Flow sorting of PBMC yielded separate Vgamma9/Vdelta2+ and Vdelta2-negative gammadelta T cell populations for bulk repertoire analysis. TCRdb ran CATT on the multiplex PCR reads. The sample yields approximately 26,000 gamma-chain clones, about 2.9% seen once. Concerning this clone: TCRdb records a much larger clone's protein for this DNA, with a difference at residue 15 that likely arises from a read error; the protein given is the translation of the DNA.

This CDR3 contains 18 residues. Germline V gives CDR1 GITISATS, CDR2 ISYDGTV (reference sequence). The sequenced material came from gamma-delta T cells from blood. This clonotype originated in a pool of human donors (malaria-infected and uninfected, not separated). V is TRGV9 and J is TRGJP. TCRdb records no J gene; here it was assigned by comparing the DNA to germline. CDR3 sequence: CALWEVRRGELGKKTKVF. The CDR3 coding sequence is TGTGCCTTGTGGGAGGTGCGGAGAGGAGAGTTGGGCAAAAAAACCAAGGTATTT.